Listed below are T cell receptor beta chains from one sample, sequenced in a study of persistence of HIV-infected CD4 T cells. Antigens of these TCRs are unknown. TCRdb's table, derived via immunoSEQ multiplex PCR, lists solely in-frame clones and lacks some. This sample carries about 64,000 clones, just under 75% of them seen once, and the ten largest clones take around 1.7%. Specimen: CD4+ T cells sorted from PBMCs after roughly 18-hour stimulation, collected from a patient who received antiretroviral therapy. Receptors were obtained from an adult man with HIV who was CMV-seropositive. Each CDR3 is given with its conserved first and last residue. D genes are given only for firm matches. Clone size is given for some rows only: seen once, a few or many times, or a class if the clone is expanded.

d_call clone_size j_call v_call cdr3_aa cdr3_nt
TRBD1 - TRBJ1-5 TRBV6-1 CASSDRDRGLQPQHF TGTGCCAGCAGTGACCGGGACAGGGGGCTCCAGCCCCAGCATTTT
TRBD1 once TRBJ1-2 TRBV24-1 CATSGEQGNNYGYTF TGTGCCACCAGTGGAGAACAGGGGAATAACTATGGCTACACCTTC
- - TRBJ1-1 TRBV5-1 CASNLGVGAATEAFF TGCGCCAGCAACCTGGGGGTAGGGGCGGCGACTGAAGCTTTCTTT
TRBD1 - TRBJ1-5 TRBV6-5 CASQKTGDGQPQHF TGTGCCAGCCAGAAGACAGGGGACGGGCAGCCCCAGCATTTT
- few TRBJ1-4 TRBV5-8 CASSLGQLNEKLFF TGTGCCAGCAGCTTGGGACAGCTGAATGAAAAACTGTTTTTT
TRBD2 - TRBJ2-2 TRBV2 CASTGTSGYYGGELFF TGTGCCAGCACCGGGACTAGCGGGTACTATGGCGGGGAGCTGTTTTTT
- - TRBJ2-1 TRBV19 CASSIVEGHYNEQFF TGTGCCAGTAGTATAGTCGAGGGGCACTACAATGAGCAGTTCTTC
- - TRBJ2-3 TRBV5-5 CASSQRTAPYTDTQYF TGTGCCAGCAGCCAAAGGACAGCCCCCTACACAGATACGCAGTATTTT
- - TRBJ1-5 TRBV24-1 CATSEAGDSNQPQHF TGTGCCACCAGTGAGGCAGGGGATAGCAATCAGCCCCAGCATTTT
- - TRBJ2-1 TRBV6-5 CASTPRDTYNEQFF TGTGCCAGCACCCCTCGGGACACATACAATGAGCAGTTCTTC
TRBD2 - TRBJ2-7 TRBV28 CASSSGTSLHEQYF TGTGCCAGCAGTTCCGGGACTAGTCTCCACGAGCAGTACTTC
- once TRBJ1-6 TRBV27 CASRVYNSPLHF TGTGCCAGCAGAGTTTATAATTCACCCCTCCACTTT
TRBD1 - TRBJ1-4 TRBV3-1/TRBV3-2 CASSPGGLNEKLFF TGTGCCAGCAGCCCAGGGGGGCTTAATGAAAAACTGTTTTTT
- - TRBJ2-1 TRBV24-1 CATSDTAQRNEQFF TGTGCCACCAGTGATACGGCCCAGAGAAATGAGCAGTTCTTC
- - TRBJ2-2 TRBV4-1 CASSRAPGGELFF TGCGCCAGCAGCCGAGCACCAGGCGGGGAGCTGTTTTTT
TRBD1 - TRBJ1-2 TRBV5-6 CASSLGPTGVGKDYGYTF TGTGCCAGCAGCTTGGGCCCGACAGGGGTAGGAAAGGACTATGGCTACACCTTC
- - TRBJ1-5 TRBV24-1 CATSDTRAVNNQPQHF TGTGCCACCAGTGACACAAGGGCGGTCAATAATCAGCCCCAGCATTTT
- - TRBJ2-5 TRBV9 CASSVGVQETQYF TGTGCCAGCAGCGTAGGGGTCCAAGAGACCCAGTACTTC
- once TRBJ1-2 TRBV5-1 CASSLGPGRYGYTF TGCGCCAGCAGCTTGGGGCCAGGGAGGTATGGCTACACCTTC
- - TRBJ1-2 TRBV5-4 CASSFYSAGSSGYTF TGTGCCAGCAGCTTCTATTCGGCAGGGTCCAGTGGCTACACCTTC
TRBD1 - TRBJ1-2 TRBV19 CATSDRASGYTF TGTGCCACCTCGGACAGGGCTAGTGGCTACACCTTC
TRBD1 - TRBJ2-6 TRBV10-3 CAISSGTGALAGANVLTF TGTGCCATCAGCTCCGGGACAGGGGCTCTGGCTGGGGCCAACGTCCTGACTTTC
TRBD1 - TRBJ1-2 TRBV19 CASSRTGTRGGGYTF TGTGCCAGTAGCCGGACAGGGACAAGAGGAGGGGGCTACACCTTC
- - TRBJ2-1 TRBV14 CASSQGGSEQFF TGTGCCAGCAGCCAAGGAGGGAGTGAGCAGTTCTTC
- few TRBJ2-7 TRBV7-2 CASSREVNRFYEQYF TGTGCCAGCAGCCGGGAAGTAAATCGATTTTACGAGCAGTACTTC
TRBD2 - TRBJ2-2 TRBV3-1/TRBV3-2 CASSHSGTRVGGELFF TGTGCCAGCAGCCACTCCGGGACTAGAGTGGGCGGGGAGCTGTTTTTT
- - TRBJ1-1 TRBV2 CASGRQAGEAFF TGTGCCAGCGGCCGACAGGCTGGGGAAGCTTTCTTT
- few TRBJ1-1 TRBV5-1 CASSLAGNTEAFF TGCGCCAGCAGCTTGGCTGGGAACACTGAAGCTTTCTTT
TRBD1 few TRBJ1-5 TRBV7-9 CASSFGPDRGNQPQHF TGTGCCAGCAGCTTTGGCCCGGACAGGGGCAATCAGCCCCAGCATTTT
- few TRBJ1-2 TRBV5-5 CASSLGAGEVYGYTF TGTGCCAGCAGCTTGGGGGCAGGGGAAGTCTATGGCTACACCTTC
TRBD1 once TRBJ1-1 TRBV5-5 CASTTGTVGTEAFF TGTGCCAGCACTACCGGGACAGTGGGGACTGAAGCTTTCTTT
TRBD1 - TRBJ1-2 TRBV6-1 CASSSGQGARGYTF TGTGCCAGCAGTTCCGGACAGGGGGCGCGGGGCTACACCTTC
- - TRBJ1-5 TRBV3-1/TRBV3-2 CASSLPEPQHF TGTGCCAGCAGCCTACCGGAGCCCCAGCATTTT
- - TRBJ2-2 TRBV7-8 CASSHLVDSSRGELFF TGTGCCAGCAGCCACCTAGTGGACAGTTCAAGGGGGGAGCTGTTTTTT
- - TRBJ2-2 TRBV18 CASSPGLPGANTGELFF TGTGCCAGCTCACCAGGGCTTCCGGGGGCGAACACCGGGGAGCTGTTTTTT
- medium-sized TRBJ1-5 TRBV2 CASSSTGQNNQPQHF TGTGCCAGCAGCTCCACGGGGCAAAACAATCAGCCCCAGCATTTT
- once TRBJ1-6 TRBV11-2 CASSLEGMVRSYNSPLHF TGTGCCAGCAGTTTAGAGGGGATGGTTCGCTCCTATAATTCACCCCTCCACTTT
TRBD1 - TRBJ2-6 TRBV5-1 CASSLPVGQGASGANVLTF TGCGCCAGCAGCTTGCCGGTGGGACAGGGGGCTTCTGGGGCCAACGTCCTGACTTTC
TRBD1 - TRBJ1-4 TRBV5-1 CASSQGQANEKLFF TGCGCCAGCAGCCAGGGACAGGCAAATGAAAAACTGTTTTTT
TRBD2 - TRBJ2-1 TRBV3-1/TRBV3-2 CASSPMTSGGGEQFF TGTGCCAGCAGCCCTATGACTAGCGGGGGGGGCGAGCAGTTCTTC
- - TRBJ2-7 TRBV10-1 CASSDSGDSAYEQYF TGCGCCAGCAGTGATTCGGGGGATTCGGCCTACGAGCAGTACTTC
- - TRBJ2-2 TRBV19 CASSPGSSNTGELFF TGTGCCAGTAGTCCAGGGTCTTCGAACACCGGGGAGCTGTTTTTT
TRBD2 - TRBJ2-7 TRBV6-1 CASSEEGGFYEQYF TGTGCCAGCAGTGAAGAGGGAGGGTTCTACGAGCAGTACTTC
- - TRBJ1-1 TRBV4-1 CASSHPGQAAFF TGCGCCAGCAGCCATCCCGGCCAGGCAGCTTTCTTT
- medium-sized TRBJ2-2 TRBV19 CASSTQGTGELFF TGTGCCAGTAGTACCCAGGGGACCGGGGAGCTGTTTTTT
- - TRBJ2-2 TRBV9 CASSSLPDFTGELFF TGTGCCAGCTCCTCCCTACCAGATTTCACCGGGGAGCTGTTTTTT
TRBD1 - TRBJ2-2 TRBV7-3 CASSFGTGSSGELFF TGTGCCAGCAGCTTTGGGACAGGGAGTTCCGGGGAGCTGTTTTTT
- few TRBJ1-2 TRBV18 CASSPRTAQRYTF TGTGCCAGCTCACCACGGACAGCTCAACGCTACACCTTC
- - TRBJ2-3 TRBV7-9 CAGRAAGVPTDTQYF TGTGCCGGCCGCGCGGCAGGGGTACCCACAGATACGCAGTATTTT
TRBD1 - TRBJ1-5 TRBV7-3 CASSSTDRGEPQHF TGTGCCAGCAGCTCAACGGACAGGGGAGAGCCCCAGCATTTT
- few TRBJ2-6 TRBV2 CASTGAAGGANVLTF TGTGCCAGCACCGGGGCGGCAGGTGGGGCCAACGTCCTGACTTTC